This is a list of T cell receptor beta chains from one sample in a study of OX40 agonist ivuxolimab in advanced cancers. Some clones are missing from TCRdb's copy, which holds only in-frame ones; the method was immunoSEQ multiplex PCR. The profile shows roughly 28,000 clones, 75% to 90% of them singletons. Sequenced here: CD4+ or CD8+ T cells sorted from blood, sampled in a trial of the OX40 agonist ivuxolimab. Every receptor here comes from an adult with an advanced solid tumor such as melanoma, head and neck, liver or kidney cancer. Each CDR3 is given with its conserved first and last residue. A D gene is named only where the DNA matches it firmly. Rows give clone size only sometimes, using once, few, many, or a class for an expanded clone.

v_gene	j_gene	abundance	len	d_gene	CDR3aa	CDR3nt
TRBV18	TRBJ2-3	.	15	.	CASSPAATSTDTQYF	TGTGCCAGCTCACCGGCGGCAACTAGCACAGATACGCAGTATTTT
TRBV28	TRBJ1-4	.	16	TRBD1	CASSGTGVLFREKLFF	TGTGCCAGCAGCGGGACAGGGGTTTTGTTTAGGGAAAAACTGTTTTTT
TRBV7-9	TRBJ2-7	.	17	.	CASSLETGQMSSYEQYF	TGTGCCAGCAGCTTAGAAACCGGACAGATGAGCTCCTACGAGCAGTACTTC
TRBV4-1	TRBJ2-7	.	14	TRBD1	CASSQETGGHEQYF	TGCGCCAGCAGCCAGGAAACAGGGGGCCACGAGCAGTACTTC
TRBV6-6	TRBJ2-2	.	14	TRBD2	CASEGSGRSGELFF	TGTGCCAGCGAAGGTAGCGGGCGATCCGGGGAGCTGTTTTTT
TRBV4-1	TRBJ2-7	.	15	.	CASSLRLGTAGEQYF	TGCGCCAGCAGCCTTCGCCTCGGGACTGCGGGCGAGCAGTACTTC
TRBV6-6	TRBJ2-5	.	16	TRBD2	CASSYSGGLAQETQYF	TGTGCCAGCAGTTACTCGGGGGGACTAGCCCAAGAGACCCAGTACTTC
TRBV27	TRBJ2-5	.	14	TRBD1	CASRRTGTRETQYF	TGTGCCAGCCGCCGGACAGGTACGAGGGAGACCCAGTACTTC
TRBV5-6	TRBJ2-7	.	14	.	CASSTGTSHNEQYF	TGTGCCAGCAGTACCGGGACCTCTCACAACGAGCAGTACTTC
TRBV7-9	TRBJ2-2	medium-sized	15	.	CASSKGQSPTGELFF	TGTGCCAGCAGCAAAGGACAATCGCCCACCGGGGAGCTGTTTTTT
TRBV5-1	TRBJ1-4	.	14	TRBD1	CASNPTGLNEKLFF	TGCGCCAGCAACCCGACAGGGCTAAATGAAAAACTGTTTTTT
TRBV27	TRBJ1-2	many	14	TRBD1	CASSLSTGGDGYTF	TGTGCCAGCAGTTTAAGCACAGGGGGCGACGGCTACACCTTC
TRBV5-1	TRBJ1-4	.	19	.	CASSSLEQGGGWTNEKLFF	TGCGCCAGCAGCTCGCTGGAACAGGGCGGCGGGTGGACTAATGAAAAACTGTTTTTT
TRBV19	TRBJ2-3	.	13	.	CASKPGGADTQYF	TGTGCCAGTAAACCGGGGGGCGCAGATACGCAGTATTTT
TRBV7-8	TRBJ1-4	.	11	TRBD1	CASSQGGLLFF	TGTGCCAGCAGTCAGGGGGGTTTACTGTTTTTT
TRBV28	TRBJ2-5	.	14	.	CASSPLRVRETQYF	TGTGCCAGCAGCCCCCTCAGGGTGCGGGAGACCCAGTACTTC
TRBV4-1	TRBJ2-7	once	18	TRBD1	CASSQDPGTGDPSYEQYF	TGCGCCAGCAGCCAAGACCCCGGGACAGGGGATCCCTCCTACGAGCAGTACTTC
TRBV5-1	TRBJ2-1	.	16	TRBD2	CASSPRSGGANIKQFF	TGCGCCAGCAGCCCCCGTAGCGGGGGGGCCAATATTAAGCAGTTCTTC
TRBV27	TRBJ2-3	.	13	.	CASSPGTFIPWYF	TGTGCCAGCAGCCCCGGGACATTCATACCGTGGTATTTT
TRBV27	TRBJ1-1	.	13	.	CASSSRVLYEAFF	TGTGCCAGCAGTAGCAGGGTACTCTATGAAGCTTTCTTT
TRBV5-1	TRBJ2-7	.	11	TRBD1	CASSLGTGNYF	TGCGCCAGCAGCTTAGGGACAGGGAATTACTTC
TRBV5-3	TRBJ2-3	.	17	.	CARSLVWGAPCTDTQYF	TGTGCCAGAAGCTTGGTCTGGGGGGCGCCTTGCACAGATACGCAGTATTTT
TRBV28	TRBJ1-2	once	12	TRBD1	CASWEGANGYTF	TGTGCCAGCTGGGAGGGGGCTAACGGCTACACCTTC
TRBV27	TRBJ1-4	.	13	.	CASSLGGIGKLFF	TGTGCCAGCAGTTTAGGGGGGATCGGAAAACTGTTTTTT
TRBV7-2	TRBJ2-2	once	15	TRBD2	CASSLTSGGPGELFF	TGTGCCAGCAGCTTGACTAGCGGGGGTCCCGGGGAGCTGTTTTTT
TRBV5-6	TRBJ2-7	.	14	TRBD1	CASSLGQINYEQYF	TGTGCCAGCAGCCTGGGACAGATTAACTACGAGCAGTACTTC
TRBV7-9	TRBJ2-2	.	14	TRBD2	CASRPTSPPGELFF	TGTGCCAGCAGACCGACTAGCCCCCCCGGGGAGCTGTTTTTT
TRBV28	TRBJ1-5	.	11	.	CASSEDQPQHF	TGTGCCAGCAGTGAGGACCAGCCCCAGCATTTT
TRBV5-8	TRBJ2-3	.	16	.	CASRYRQEASTDTQYF	TGTGCCAGCAGATATCGACAGGAGGCTAGCACAGATACGCAGTATTTT
TRBV7-8	TRBJ2-3	.	19	.	CASSLAPGQPYKSTDTQYF	TGTGCCAGCAGCTTAGCGCCAGGACAGCCGTACAAGAGCACAGATACGCAGTATTTT
TRBV6-5	TRBJ1-3	.	16	TRBD1	CASSLQGAFSGNTIYF	TGTGCCAGCAGTTTACAGGGGGCTTTCTCTGGAAACACCATATATTTT
TRBV19	TRBJ2-5	.	16	.	CASSSVRGSIGETQYF	TGTGCCAGTAGTTCGGTCAGGGGCTCGATTGGAGAGACCCAGTACTTC
TRBV5-1	TRBJ1-1	.	17	.	CASSLEGGAPMNTEAFF	TGCGCCAGCAGCTTGGAAGGCGGGGCACCCATGAACACTGAAGCTTTCTTT
TRBV5-1	TRBJ2-2	.	15	.	CASSSRTDNTGELFF	TGCGCCAGCAGCTCCCGAACGGATAACACCGGGGAGCTGTTTTTT
TRBV5-5	TRBJ1-2	.	14	.	CASSLEPLGYGYTF	TGTGCCAGCAGCTTGGAACCCTTGGGCTATGGCTACACCTTC
TRBV29-1	TRBJ1-2	.	16	.	CSVEWAETGRIYGYTF	TGCAGCGTTGAATGGGCTGAAACAGGGAGGATCTATGGCTACACCTTC
TRBV6-6	TRBJ1-2	.	12	.	CASSYSGDGYTF	TGTGCCAGCAGTTACTCAGGAGATGGCTACACCTTC
TRBV11-2	TRBJ1-2	.	14	.	CASSLGATNYGYTF	TGTGCCAGCAGCTTAGGGGCCACAAACTATGGCTACACCTTC
TRBV7-6	TRBJ2-2	.	15	TRBD1	CASSLMTGGAGELFF	TGTGCCAGCAGCTTAATGACAGGGGGGGCCGGGGAGCTGTTTTTT
TRBV7-9	TRBJ2-3	.	16	TRBD2	CASSPPRLADTDTQYF	TGTGCCAGCAGCCCCCCCCGACTAGCGGATACAGATACGCAGTATTTT
TRBV14	TRBJ1-2	.	15	.	CASSQEGEYNYGYTF	TGTGCCAGCAGCCAAGAAGGGGAGTACAACTATGGCTACACCTTC
TRBV27	TRBJ1-2	.	16	TRBD1	CASSLSAGQGGSGYTF	TGTGCCAGCAGTTTATCCGCGGGACAGGGGGGTTCTGGCTACACCTTC